This T cell receptor (beta chain) emerged from a study of early stage breast cancer tumors. The sample holds one count of this clone. Assay: immunoSEQ multiplex PCR; the TCRdb copy retains only in-frame clones and omits some. The sample holds around 60,000 clones, roughly 80% seen once. The V gene's germline CDR1 is SGHAT and CDR2 FQDESV (reference sequence). V lost 5 bases and J 1 base, leaving 8 bases between the germline ends. The CDR3 spans 13 residues. Sample: blood. The V call is TRBV11-1, the J call TRBJ1-1, with D unclear. The receptor comes from a person aged 30 to 39 with breast cancer. The CDR3 DNA is TGTGCCAGCAGCCTCGGACCGAACACTGAAGCTTTCTTT. Its translation: CASSLGPNTEAFF.